This is a list of T cell receptor beta chains from one sample in a study of cytomegalovirus exposure and HLA in healthy donors. Assay used: immunoSEQ multiplex PCR; TCRdb lists only in-frame clones, some missing. Altogether some 120,000 clones are present, 70% to 90% being singletons, with the ten largest covering 1.5% to 2%. Source material: PBMCs. The receptors derive from a woman aged 18-30 years in good health and CMV-seronegative. Both conserved end residues are part of each CDR3. Fields, in order: D gene, V gene, clone size, CDR3 protein. A D gene is named only where the DNA matches it firmly. Only some rows state a clone size, as once, few, many or a class for expanded clones.

d_gene: NA
v_gene: TRBV5-1
abundance: NA
CDR3aa: CASSLIASDTQYF

d_gene: NA
v_gene: TRBV12-5
abundance: NA
CDR3aa: CASGFEASGNTIYF

d_gene: NA
v_gene: TRBV7-3
abundance: NA
CDR3aa: CASSSDRSYEQYF

d_gene: NA
v_gene: TRBV5-8
abundance: NA
CDR3aa: CASPGLRGWANVLTF

d_gene: TRBD2
v_gene: TRBV4-3
abundance: NA
CDR3aa: CASSQGTSGSEQYF

d_gene: NA
v_gene: TRBV5-5
abundance: few
CDR3aa: CASSSQVYYGYTF

d_gene: NA
v_gene: TRBV11-2
abundance: NA
CDR3aa: CASSLAGEEYGELFF

d_gene: NA
v_gene: TRBV13
abundance: NA
CDR3aa: CASSLTGRAQETQYF

d_gene: NA
v_gene: TRBV2
abundance: NA
CDR3aa: CASSAYGGGETQYF

d_gene: NA
v_gene: TRBV6-4
abundance: NA
CDR3aa: CASSAGALGGANVLTF

d_gene: TRBD1
v_gene: TRBV27
abundance: NA
CDR3aa: CASRTGGNRGNTIYF

d_gene: TRBD1
v_gene: TRBV6-1
abundance: NA
CDR3aa: CASSKPGQGINIQYF

d_gene: NA
v_gene: TRBV19
abundance: NA
CDR3aa: CASSIALDSYEAFF

d_gene: TRBD2
v_gene: TRBV11-2
abundance: once
CDR3aa: CASSLGRLAPYNEQFF

d_gene: NA
v_gene: TRBV6-1
abundance: NA
CDR3aa: CASSVSRSNEQFF

d_gene: TRBD2
v_gene: TRBV6-1
abundance: NA
CDR3aa: CASSPSGGAVNEQFF

d_gene: TRBD2
v_gene: TRBV10-3
abundance: NA
CDR3aa: CATLLAGGGEEQFF

d_gene: NA
v_gene: TRBV5-4
abundance: NA
CDR3aa: CASSLEGSGETQYF

d_gene: TRBD2
v_gene: TRBV6-1
abundance: NA
CDR3aa: CASSGGTTYYEQYF

d_gene: TRBD1
v_gene: TRBV19
abundance: NA
CDR3aa: CASSTGGQGAYGYTF